This TCR beta chain was recorded in a study of blood T cell repertoires in COVID-19 (dated by TCRdb to 2018 to 2020). Background on the whole study: Collaborator samples came from the United States, Italy and Spain and covered acute and convalescent phases of COVID-19. The material from the prospective study consisted of cDNA or gDNA derived from T cells, B-cell-depleted T cells, or PBMCs. Subjects who had been exposed to COVID-19, were actively infected with it, or had recovered from it provided the deeply sampled blood TCRbeta repertoires that made up the dataset. The repertoires were made available in a free public database intended to serve as a resource for research on the immune response to SARS-CoV-2. The samples were drawn from two sources: the first 160 participants of the ongoing ImmuneRACE study, and 1,000 to 1,500 subjects contributed by 6 global collaborators. Nearly every sample came with metadata listing a de-identified subject ID, COVID-19 status, age in years and sex. Where HLA class I and class II types were available, the types were taken from metadata supplied by the sample provider, not from assay-based typing.

TCRbeta CDR3 regions were amplified from genomic DNA by means of the immunoSEQ Assay, a bias-controlled multiplex PCR. From the authors' description of their analysis: The number of nucleated cells in each sample was estimated from the amplification of reference gene primers within the assay. To quantify the absolute abundance of each unique TCRbeta CDR3 rearrangement, sequence reads were collapsed and filtered. For each sample, productive Simpson clonality was calculated as the square root of Simpson's diversity index over productive rearrangements. This is the immuneACCESS table as TCRdb keeps it, with only in-frame sequences that have V and J called. A part of the clones is gone; compared with another copy, unresolved V genes explain less than half, and the rest is unexplained. V and J calls plus clone size are reproduced from that table; the DNA served to infer D and trimming. A total of about 240,000 clones appear in this sample, 70% to 85% of them only once. The top ten hold 3% to 3.5% of the sample.

Based on the germline V gene, the CDR1 and CDR2 sequences are MNHNS and SASEGT. The CDR3 sequence holds 12 residues, the cysteine and phenylalanine included. The retained sequence is limited to the CDR3, 36 bases, with the frame set at the first base. The V and J ends are trimmed by 3 bases and 10 bases, leaving 12 bases between them. Collaborating institutions collected whole blood in K2EDTA tubes following their own protocols. Collaborator samples were shipped for TCRbeta analysis as frozen whole blood, isolated PBMCs, or DNA extracted from either sample type. Study-level results and caveats: The quantity of clinical and demographic metadata differed by source and by participant and was supplied without curation.

Worth noting for this clone: Its recognized antigen is unknown. Base qualities were left out, and no much larger clone turns up one base away.

The sequenced sample was peripheral blood. Here the chain combines TRBV6-1 and TRBJ1-2; the D gene remains uncertain. The sequence derives from a woman older than 75 with acute or convalescent COVID-19. The CDR3 reads CASSDSGPLYTF. The nucleotide sequence reads TGTGCCAGCAGTGATTCTGGGCCTCTCTACACCTTC.